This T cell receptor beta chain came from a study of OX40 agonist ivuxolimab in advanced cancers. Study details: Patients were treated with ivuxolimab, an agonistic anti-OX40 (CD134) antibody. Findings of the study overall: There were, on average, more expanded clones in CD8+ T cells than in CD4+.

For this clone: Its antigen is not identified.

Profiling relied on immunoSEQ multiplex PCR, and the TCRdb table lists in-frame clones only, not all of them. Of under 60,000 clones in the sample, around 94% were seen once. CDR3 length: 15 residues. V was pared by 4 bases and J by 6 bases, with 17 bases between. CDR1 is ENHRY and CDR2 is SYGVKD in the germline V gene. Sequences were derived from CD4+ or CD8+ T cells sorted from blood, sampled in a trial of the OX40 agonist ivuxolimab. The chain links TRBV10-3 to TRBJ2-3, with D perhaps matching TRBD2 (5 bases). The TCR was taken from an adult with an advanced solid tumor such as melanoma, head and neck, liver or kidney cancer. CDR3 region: CAISAPSEGVDTQYF. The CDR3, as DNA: TGTGCCATCAGTGCCCCCTCAGAGGGAGTGGATACGCAGTATTTT.